This T cell receptor beta chain was identified during a study of T-cell memory formation after mild COVID-19. Across the study: Clustering of TCRs was largely donor specific.

Findings and limits, study-wide: Clones that contracted from day 15 to 85 were balanced CD4/CD8, while later expanders leaned CD4+.

TCRdb fed the 5' RACE reads into MiXCR, producing one record per CDR3 protein. The sample includes some 120,000 distinct CDR3 sequences, roughly 15% of them seen just once. This clonotype was detected only a few times. Its specificity is unknown. CDR1 SNHLY and CDR2 FYNNEI come from the germline V gene. CDR3 length: 15 amino acids. V shed 0 bases, J shed 3 bases, and the junction held 2 bases outside the gene matches. Sequenced: PBMCs or a T cell subset sorted from them (not recorded which). This chain connects TRBV2 to TRBJ1-5; 7 bases align to TRBD1. The clonotype originates from an adult woman who had mild COVID-19 (a few samples of this study predate the infection). Cell type and time point are not known. The CDR3 loop reads CASSEADRPNQPQHF. The CDR3 DNA sequence: TGTGCCAGCAGTGAAGCGGACAGGCCCAATCAGCCCCAGCATTTT.